The clone carrying this T cell receptor beta chain was observed many times. The record originates from a study of immune characterization of retroperitoneal liposarcoma. TCRdb passed the PCR reads through MiXCR, listing each CDR3 protein once. The table records about 10,000 distinct CDR3 sequences, about 30% of them present only once. This CDR3 is 15 amino acids long. The V end was cut by 3 bases, the J end by 5 bases, with 16 bases between. CDR1 and CDR2 from the germline V gene are SGHVS and FQNEAQ. The rearrangement uses TRBV7-8 and TRBJ2-5; D is perhaps TRBD2 (6 bases). Sequencing was carried out using tumor tissue. The receptor was isolated from a female donor with retroperitoneal liposarcoma. CDR3 amino acids: CASSLIGGSRETQYF. CDR3 coding DNA: TGTGCCAGCAGCTTGATTGGGGGGAGCCGGGAGACCCAGTACTTC.